Listed here is a single T cell receptor (beta chain). These data originate in a study of blood T cell repertoires in COVID-19. For the study at large: The analysed material was cDNA or gDNA that came from T cells, B-cell-depleted T cells, or PBMCs.

Germline V gene lookup returns CDR1 LNHDA and CDR2 SQIVND (reference sequence). The CDR3 has 16 amino acids. V trimming: 4 bases; J trimming: 1 base; junction bases outside the gene matches: 4. TCRdb's table, derived via immunoSEQ multiplex PCR, lists solely in-frame clones and lacks some. The sample yields roughly 380,000 clones, around 87% seen once. The age range of participants was about 18 to 90 years, with residence in 20 to 25 US areas. Participant-reported clinical history was the basis for cohort assignment. Donors of Cohort 3 who recovered were those that had two negative PCRs, clearance, or symptom resolution.

The sequenced sample was PBMCs or T cells enriched from blood (not recorded which). The receptor was isolated from a man aged 30 to 39 who had recovered from COVID-19. The chain has TRBV19 and TRBJ1-6; 7 positions agree with TRBD1. The CDR3 DNA reads as TGTGCCAGTAGTACTTCGACAGGGTCCTATAATTCACCCCTCCACTTT. It yields the protein CASSTSTGSYNSPLHF.